The present TCR beta chain was sequenced within a study of control samples from healthy donors and cancer patients. This CDR3 region has 13 residues. Germline CDR1 reads SGHRS; CDR2 reads YFSETQ. V was clipped by 3 bases and J by 3 bases, with 9 bases between them. TCRdb's table, derived via immunoSEQ multiplex PCR, lists solely in-frame clones and lacks some. The sample carries 170,000 or so clones, approximately 95% recorded once. The material sequenced was blood. The TCR comes from a man aged 18 to 35 in good health. V usage is TRBV5-1 and J usage is TRBJ1-1; weak D call: TRBD1 (5 bases). The CDR3 is CASSWGGDTEAFF. The CDR3 bases are TGCGCCAGCAGCTGGGGAGGGGACACTGAAGCTTTCTTT. Looking up the rest from reference TRBV5-1 and TRBJ1-1 gives the full variable domain: KAGVTQTPRYLIKTRGQQVTLSCSPISGHRSVSWYQQTPGQGLQFLFEYFSETQRNKGNFPGRFSGRQFSNSRSEMNVSTLELGDSALYLCASSWGGDTEAFFGQGTRLTVV.